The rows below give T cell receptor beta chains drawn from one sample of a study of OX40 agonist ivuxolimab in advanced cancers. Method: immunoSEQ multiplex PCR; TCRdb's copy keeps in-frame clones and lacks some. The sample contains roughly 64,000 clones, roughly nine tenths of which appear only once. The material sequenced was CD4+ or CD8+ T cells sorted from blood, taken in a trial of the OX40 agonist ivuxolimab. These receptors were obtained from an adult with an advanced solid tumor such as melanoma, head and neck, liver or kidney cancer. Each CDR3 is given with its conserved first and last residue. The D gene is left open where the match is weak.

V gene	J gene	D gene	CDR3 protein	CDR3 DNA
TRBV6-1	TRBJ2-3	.	CASSDSLIDTQYF	TGTGCCAGCAGTGACAGTCTTATAGATACGCAGTATTTT
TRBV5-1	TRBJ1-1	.	CASSSGFRDTEAFF	TGCGCCAGCAGCTCAGGGTTTCGAGACACTGAAGCTTTCTTT
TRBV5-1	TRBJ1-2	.	CASSLEVNYGYTF	TGCGCCAGCAGCTTGGAGGTTAACTATGGCTACACCTTC
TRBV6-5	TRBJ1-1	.	CASSYVGVGATEAFF	TGTGCCAGCAGTTATGTAGGGGTTGGGGCCACTGAAGCTTTCTTT
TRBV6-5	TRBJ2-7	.	CASSRGGYEQYF	TGTGCCAGCAGTAGGGGGGGCTACGAGCAGTACTTC
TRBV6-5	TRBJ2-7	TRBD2	CASSYSASGSGEQYF	TGTGCCAGCAGTTACTCGGCTAGCGGGAGTGGGGAGCAGTACTTC
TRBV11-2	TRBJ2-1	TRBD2	CASSLVRLAVYNEQFF	TGTGCCAGCAGCTTAGTGAGACTAGCGGTCTACAATGAGCAGTTCTTC
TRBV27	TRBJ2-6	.	CASRRNSGANVLTF	TGTGCCAGCAGACGGAACTCTGGGGCCAACGTCCTGACTTTC
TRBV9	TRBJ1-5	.	CASSEGRSYQPQHF	TGTGCCAGCAGCGAGGGCAGGTCCTATCAGCCCCAGCATTTT
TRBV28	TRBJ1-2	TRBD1	CASSLWRQGAKGYTF	TGTGCCAGCAGTTTATGGCGACAGGGGGCGAAGGGCTACACCTTC
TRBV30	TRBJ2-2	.	CAFGGSGELFF	TGTGCCTTCGGGGGTTCCGGGGAGCTGTTTTTT
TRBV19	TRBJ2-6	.	CASSLQTSGANVLTF	TGTGCCAGTAGTCTCCAGACCTCTGGGGCCAACGTCCTGACTTTC
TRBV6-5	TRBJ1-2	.	CASTLDSNYGYTF	TGTGCCAGCACCCTAGACTCGAACTATGGCTACACCTTC
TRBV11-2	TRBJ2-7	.	CASSSLAGQYYEQYF	TGTGCCAGCAGCTCCTTGGCTGGGCAGTACTACGAGCAGTACTTC
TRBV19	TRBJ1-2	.	CARTGRRARNYGYTF	TGTGCCAGGACAGGCCGTAGGGCTCGTAACTATGGCTACACCTTC
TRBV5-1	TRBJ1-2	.	CASSLDNSYGYTF	TGCGCCAGCAGCTTGGACAATTCATATGGCTACACCTTC
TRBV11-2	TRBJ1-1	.	CASKGQVNTEAFF	TGTGCCAGTAAGGGGCAGGTGAACACTGAAGCTTTCTTT
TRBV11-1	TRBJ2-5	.	CASSLPRTRGKETQYF	TGTGCCAGCAGCTTACCAAGAACGAGGGGGAAAGAGACCCAGTACTTC
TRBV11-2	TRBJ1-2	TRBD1	CASSLQGGQGAEGYTF	TGTGCCAGCAGCTTGCAGGGGGGACAGGGGGCCGAAGGCTACACCTTC
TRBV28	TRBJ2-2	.	CASSFASANTGELFF	TGTGCCAGCAGTTTCGCTAGCGCGAACACCGGGGAGCTGTTTTTT
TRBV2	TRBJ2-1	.	CASSGRDEQFF	TGTGCCAGCAGTGGTAGGGATGAGCAGTTCTTC
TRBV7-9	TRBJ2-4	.	CASSPSGRGAAIQYF	TGTGCCAGCAGCCCATCGGGAAGGGGAGCGGCCATTCAGTACTTC
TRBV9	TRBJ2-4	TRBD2	CASSTTSGRSQNIQYF	TGTGCCAGCAGCACCACTAGCGGGAGGTCCCAAAACATTCAGTACTTC
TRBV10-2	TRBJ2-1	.	CASRKDASEQFF	TGCGCCAGCAGAAAGGACGCCAGTGAGCAGTTCTTC
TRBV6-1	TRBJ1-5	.	CASIWGTKDNQPQHF	TGTGCCAGCATCTGGGGGACTAAAGACAATCAGCCCCAGCATTTT
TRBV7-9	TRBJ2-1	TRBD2	CAFSGTSQYNEQFF	TGTGCCTTCTCGGGGACTAGCCAATACAATGAGCAGTTCTTC
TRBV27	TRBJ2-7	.	CASSYLWPSYEQYF	TGTGCCAGCAGTTACTTGTGGCCCTCCTACGAGCAGTACTTC
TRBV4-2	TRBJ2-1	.	CASSPTWDLDNEQFF	TGTGCCAGCAGCCCGACCTGGGACTTAGACAATGAGCAGTTCTTC
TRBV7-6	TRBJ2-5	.	CASSSPTGTGETQYF	TGTGCCAGCAGCTCACCGACAGGTACCGGGGAGACCCAGTACTTC